A single sample gave rise to the 2 T cell receptor beta chains below, sequenced in a study of OX40 agonist ivuxolimab in advanced cancers. Sequenced by immunoSEQ multiplex PCR; TCRdb stores in-frame clones only, minus some. The sample has about 58,000 clones, nearly 90% seen once. The source was CD4+ or CD8+ T cells sorted from blood, collected in a trial of the OX40 agonist ivuxolimab. The receptors originated from an adult with an advanced solid tumor such as melanoma, head and neck, liver or kidney cancer.

This clone was observed a few times. V is TRBV7-9 and J is TRBJ2-5, with no clear D. The V end lost 5 bases, the J end lost 7 bases, and 8 bases lay between the germline ends. The CDR3 has 11 residues. Germline loops: CDR1 SEHNR, CDR2 FQNEAQ (reference sequence). DNA for the CDR3: TGTGCCAGCAGCAATCCAGGGACCCAGTACTTC. This codes for CASSNPGTQYF.

Only a few counts were recorded for this clone. This sequence joins TRBV7-8 and TRBJ2-3, with 8 bases lining up with TRBD2. The CDR3 is 18 residues long. After removal of 4 bases from V and 2 bases from J, the junction contained 14 bases not matched to a gene. Germline CDR1 reads SGHVS; CDR2 reads FQNEAQ. This CDR3 reads CASSYIAGTGLLTDTQYF. CDR3 nucleotides: TGTGCCAGCAGCTACATAGCGGGAACGGGCTTACTCACAGATACGCAGTATTTT.